Following are 2 T cell receptor beta chains from one sample sequenced in a study of blood T cells in healthy people across ages. Through a sample-barcoded 5' primer and a J-beta primer mix, a second PCR was run for roughly 6 to 11 cycles. Via MiXCR, TCRdb re-called the 5' RACE reads, giving one row per CDR3 protein. The table lists some 900,000 distinct CDR3 sequences, around 26% of them singletons. The sample was blood. These receptors originate from a woman aged 80 or over in good health.

Remarks on this clonotype: This may be a read error: a much more frequent sequence differs by one nucleotide. This rearrangement joins TRBV20-1 to TRBJ2-3; 7 nucleotides align to TRBD1. The CDR3 has 15 residues. Germline V gene data show CDR1 as DFQATT and CDR2 as SNEGSKA (reference sequence). The J segment lost 2 bases and the V segment lost 4 bases, leaving 9 bases of the junction unmatched. CDR3 nucleotide sequence: TGCAGTGCTATCGGCAGGGGGTCCTACACAGATACGCAGTATTTT. Protein: CSAIGRGSYTDTQYF.

Many counts were recorded for this clonotype. V is TRBV29-1 and J is TRBJ2-5; D ambiguous. This CDR3 spans 12 amino acids. Germline CDR1 is SQVTM and CDR2 is ANQGSEA. Trimming pared 4 bases from V and 3 bases from J, leaving 9 bases between. CDR3 loop: CSVGEGKETQYF. CDR3 coding DNA: TGCAGCGTTGGAGAAGGGAAAGAGACCCAGTACTTC.